This TCR beta chain originates from a study of T cells in Graves' hyperthyroidism and ophthalmopathy. This CDR3 is 14 amino acids long. The V end was cut by 11 bases, the J end by 4 bases, with 18 bases between. Germline values: CDR1 ENHRY, CDR2 SYGVKD. Template material for amplifying TCR beta CDR3 regions consisted of RNA transcripts. The HTBI primer set drove a first-round RT-PCR of the TCR CDR3. TCRdb fed the multiplex PCR reads into MiXCR, producing one record per CDR3 protein. In the table there are some 440,000 distinct CDR3 sequences, 15% to 17% of which are singletons. This clonotype was detected only a few times. Its antigen is not known. Patients aged 18 to 65 had newly diagnosed hyperthyroidism lasting under 2 months. Exclusion of patients followed from uncontrolled infection, other autoimmune disease, pregnancy or lactation. Findings of the study overall: Peripheral blood also featured most of the thyroid clonotypes expanded above 0.001.

The rearrangement uses TRBV10-3 and TRBJ1-3, with a weak D call TRBD1 (5 bases). This TCR was sampled from a woman under 30 with Graves' hyperthyroidism. The sequenced sample was blood. The CDR3 reads CAASNPGGGNTIYF. Written as DNA, the CDR3 is TGTGCCGCCTCTAACCCGGGGGGAGGAAACACCATATATTTT.